These 15 T cell receptor beta chains came from one sample sequenced in a study of cytomegalovirus exposure and HLA in healthy donors. The PCR made use of 60 Vbeta and 13 Jbeta primers. Profiling relied on immunoSEQ multiplex PCR, and the TCRdb table lists in-frame clones only, not all of them. The sample lists about 81,000 clones, 85% to 90% seen once, with approximately 2.3% in the top ten. Sequenced material: PBMCs. The receptors were gathered from a man younger than 35 in good health and CMV-seronegative.

This clone was observed a single time. The CDR3 coding sequence is TGTGCAAGTCGCTCCGGGACTAGCGGGACCTACGAGCAGTACTTC. It yields the protein CASRSGTSGTYEQYF. The rearrangement joins TRBV12-2 to TRBJ2-7; the table assigns TRBD2, which was not confirmed against the DNA. TRBV12-2 represents a pseudogene. CDR3 length: 15 residues.

The rearrangement links TRBV11-2 to TRBJ2-5, with D possibly TRBD2 on 6 matching bases. The J call may be mistaken, given a closer DNA end match to TRBJ2-7. Germline lookup yields CDR1 SGHAT and CDR2 FQNNGV. CDR3 size: 13 residues. In DNA, the CDR3 is TGTGCCAGCAGCTTAGAGGGAGGCTACGAGCAGTACTTC. The encoded protein is CASSLEGGYEQYF.

The chain employs TRBV7-9 and TRBJ2-2; 9 bases line up with TRBD1. Germline V gene sequence: CDR1 SEHNR, CDR2 FQNEAQ (reference sequence). J was trimmed by 1 base and V by 4 bases; bases with no gene match: 7. This CDR3 spans 17 amino acids. The CDR3 DNA reads as TGTGCCAGCAGCTCTCTACCGGGACAGGGGAACACCGGGGAGCTGTTTTTT. Encoded protein: CASSSLPGQGNTGELFF.

The chain joins TRBV27 to TRBJ2-6; perhaps TRBD1 as D (5 bases). This CDR3 comprises 16 residues. The germline V gene has CDR1 MNHEY and CDR2 SMNVEV (reference sequence). V shed 4 bases and J shed 4 bases, with 14 bases lying between them. The CDR3 region is CASSSKAGYGANVLTF. CDR3 DNA sequence: TGTGCCAGCAGTTCAAAGGCAGGGTACGGGGCCAACGTCCTGACTTTC.

The chain joins TRBV7-3 to TRBJ2-2; TRBD1 is a possible D gene (6 bases). The CDR3 is 16 residues long. The germline gives CDR1 SGHTA, CDR2 FQGTGA. Deletions cut 3 bases from V and 1 base from J, with 12 bases between. The CDR3 region has the DNA TGTGCCAGCAGCTTGGGGGCGCAGAGGAACACCGGGGAGCTGTTTTTT. Protein sequence: CASSLGAQRNTGELFF.

The chain combines TRBV7-9 with TRBJ2-7; 7 nucleotides match TRBD1. V gave up 3 bases and J gave up 6 bases; unmatched junction bases: 14. The CDR3 has 16 residues. The germline gives CDR1 SEHNR, CDR2 FQNEAQ (reference sequence). CDR3 nucleotide sequence: TGTGCCAGCAGCTTGGTTGTCGGTGAGACAGGGCTCGAGCAGTACTTC. Protein product: CASSLVVGETGLEQYF.

The gene calls are TRBV5-4 and TRBJ2-2, with D maybe TRBD2 (7 bases). V shed 2 bases and J shed 9 bases, with 17 bases lying between them. The CDR3 contains 15 residues. CDR1 is SGHNT and CDR2 is YYREEE in the germline V gene (reference sequence). CDR3 nucleotide sequence: TGTGCCAGCAGCTTTCGCCGGGGGGCGGGCAGGGAGCTGTTTTTT. Its protein is CASSFRRGAGRELFF.

This clone was found once. The J gene is TRBJ1-6, the V gene TRBV5-1; possible D gene TRBD1, 5 bases. Germline V gives CDR1 SGHRS, CDR2 YFSETQ. Deletions cut 3 bases from V and 6 bases from J, with 13 bases between. The length of the CDR3 is 15 residues. The CDR3 DNA is TGCGCCAGCAGCTCCTCCCCCGACAGTAATTCACCCCTCCACTTT. Translated: CASSSSPDSNSPLHF.

The chain joins TRBV5-1 to TRBJ1-4, with 9 nucleotides matching TRBD1. The CDR3 has 17 amino acids. Germline V lookup: CDR1 SGHRS, CDR2 YFSETQ. V was clipped by 1 base and J by 8 bases; unmatched bases: 12. The CDR3 reads CASSLTLDRGTREKLFF. CDR3 nucleotide sequence: TGCGCCAGCAGCTTGACCCTGGACAGGGGTACTCGAGAAAAACTGTTTTTT. The variable domain in full, completed from reference TRBV5-1 and TRBJ1-4, reads KAGVTQTPRYLIKTRGQQVTLSCSPISGHRSVSWYQQTPGQGLQFLFEYFSETQRNKGNFPGRFSGRQFSNSRSEMNVSTLELGDSALYLCASSLTLDRGTREKLFFGSGTQLSVL.

The gene calls are TRBV28 and TRBJ2-3, with D possibly TRBD1 on 6 matching bases. Germline loops: CDR1 MDHEN, CDR2 SYDVKM. The CDR3 has 14 amino acids. The CDR3 DNA reads TGTGTGAGCGGTAGGGCAGGGGCCGTAGATACGCAGTATTTT. Translation gives CVSGRAGAVDTQYF.

This chain links TRBV11-2 with TRBJ1-2; 11 positions agree with TRBD1. The V and J ends lost 1 base and 2 bases, in that order; junction bases with no gene match: 9. Germline V gene sequence: CDR1 SGHAT, CDR2 FQNNGV. CDR3 length: 18 amino acids. The CDR3 reads CASSLGPGQGVRNYGYTF. The CDR3 DNA follows: TGTGCCAGCAGCTTAGGACCGGGACAGGGGGTCCGCAACTATGGCTACACCTTC.

The chain couples TRBV7-2 to TRBJ2-1; TRBD2 is a possible D gene (7 bases). The CDR3 has 17 residues. V was trimmed by 5 bases and J by 2 bases, leaving 19 bases between them. Germline V lookup: CDR1 SGHTA, CDR2 FQGNSA. CDR3 amino acids: CASSLKGARGPYNEQFF. The CDR3, as DNA: TGTGCCAGCAGCCTCAAAGGGGCGCGGGGGCCCTACAATGAGCAGTTCTTC.

The V gene is TRBV9, the J gene TRBJ2-2; 12 nucleotides line up with TRBD2. Germline V lookup: CDR1 SGDLS, CDR2 YYNGEE. This CDR3 has 16 residues. V trimming: 0 bases; J trimming: 7 bases; junction bases outside the gene matches: 4. In DNA form, the CDR3 reads TGTGCCAGCAGCGTAGCACTAGCGGGAGGAGACGGGGAGCTGTTTTTT. This encodes CASSVALAGGDGELFF. Full variable domain (remainder filled in from reference TRBV9 and TRBJ2-2): DSGVTQTPKHLITATGQRVTLRCSPRSGDLSVYWYQQSLDQGLQFLIQYYNGEERAKGNILERFSAQQFPDLHSELNLSSLELGDSALYFCASSVALAGGDGELFFGEGSRLTVL.

The V call is TRBV10-2, the J call TRBJ2-3; TRBD1 matches 8 bases. The CDR3 covers 17 residues. The V gene end was trimmed by 3 bases and the J gene end by 5 bases; junction bases not matched to a gene: 13. Germline loops: CDR1 WSHSY, CDR2 SAAADI. The CDR3 loop is CASSEPADRVRGDTQYF. Here the CDR3 DNA reads TGCGCCAGCAGTGAACCCGCGGACAGGGTAAGGGGAGATACGCAGTATTTT.

The V gene is TRBV28, the J gene TRBJ2-5, with 7 bases lining up with TRBD1. The J call may be incorrect, as the DNA end agrees better with TRBJ2-7. In germline, CDR1 is MDHEN, CDR2 SYDVKM. CDR3 length: 15 residues. CDR3 in DNA: TGTGCCAGCAGTAAACCGGGACAGCTCTCCTACGAGCAGTACTTC. It translates to CASSKPGQLSYEQYF.